A selection of T cell receptor beta chains follows, all from one sample in a study of blood T cells in healthy people across ages. One entry per CDR3 protein results from TCRdb running MiXCR on the 5' RACE reads. The repertoire holds 850,000 to 1,300,000 distinct CDR3 sequences, 45% seen once, with under 20% in the top ten. Sample: blood. The receptors shown here come from a woman aged 60-75 years in good health. CDR3s include the opening cysteine and the closing phenylalanine or tryptophan. The D gene is left open where the match is weak. The listing skips clone size in some rows; elsewhere it reads once, few, many or a size class.

TRBJ1-2,-,TRBV24-1,TRBD1,CATSDTDRPLTF,TGTGCCACCAGTGATACGGACAGGCCCCTCACCTTC
TRBJ1-6,once,TRBV7-8,TRBD1,CASSPGQAPNSPLHF,TGTGCCAGCAGCCCGGGACAGGCCCCTAATTCACCCCTCCACTTT
TRBJ2-7,-,TRBV2,-,CASIGRSYEQYF,TGTGCCAGCATTGGGAGATCCTACGAGCAGTACTTC
TRBJ2-1,few,TRBV5-1,TRBD2,CASSKTSGKGEQFF,TGCGCCAGCAGCAAGACTAGCGGGAAGGGTGAGCAGTTCTTC
TRBJ1-5,few,TRBV3-1,-,CASSQRRANQPQHF,TGTGCCAGCAGCCAAAGAAGGGCGAATCAGCCCCAGCATTTT
TRBJ2-3,-,TRBV9,TRBD2,CASSERRRTSGNLGTDTQYF,TGTGCCAGCAGCGAGAGGAGGCGAACTAGCGGGAACCTAGGCACAGATACGCAGTATTTT
TRBJ2-6,-,TRBV10-2,-,CASSPLGGSGANVLTF,TGCGCCAGCAGCCCCTTAGGGGGCTCTGGGGCCAACGTCCTGACTTTC
TRBJ2-3,many,TRBV30,-,CARGEGTDTQYF,TGTGCCCGGGGCGAGGGGACAGATACGCAGTATTTT
TRBJ2-3,-,TRBV5-1,TRBD1,CASSLGGTEITDTQYF,TGCGCCAGCAGCTTGGGAGGGACAGAGATCACAGATACGCAGTATTTT
TRBJ2-7,-,TRBV20-1,-,CSASMAFFSYEQYF,TGCAGTGCTAGTATGGCCTTCTTCTCCTACGAGCAGTACTTC
TRBJ2-7,-,TRBV7-6,TRBD1,CTSSSTGTGGNYEQYF,TGTACCAGCAGCTCCACCGGGACAGGGGGAAACTACGAGCAGTACTTC
TRBJ2-5,many,TRBV12-3/TRBV12-4,-,CATQGTSQETQYF,TGTGCCACCCAAGGGACATCACAAGAGACCCAGTACTTC
TRBJ2-1,-,TRBV6-2/TRBV6-3,TRBD2,CASRPPSGSSNEQFF,TGTGCCAGCAGACCTCCTAGCGGGAGCAGCAATGAGCAGTTCTTC
TRBJ2-5,-,TRBV29-1,-,CSVGPGAFTTGKETQYF,TGCAGCGTTGGGCCAGGCGCATTTACGACAGGAAAAGAGACCCAGTACTTC
TRBJ2-5,-,TRBV6-1,TRBD1,CASTPGQGETQYF,TGTGCCAGCACGCCCGGACAGGGGGAGACCCAGTACTTC
TRBJ2-3,-,TRBV6-5,TRBD2,CASSPSGTLTDTQYF,TGTGCCAGCAGTCCCAGCGGGACCTTAACAGATACGCAGTATTTT
TRBJ2-1,-,TRBV10-3,TRBD1,CAISVGQGANEQFF,TGTGCCATCAGTGTAGGACAGGGGGCGAATGAGCAGTTCTTC
TRBJ2-7,once,TRBV20-1,TRBD2,CSVYPGAGVAEQYF,TGCAGTGTTTACCCGGGAGCGGGAGTGGCCGAGCAGTACTTC
TRBJ2-7,few,TRBV15,-,CATSRNPIWAASYEQYF,TGTGCCACCAGCAGAAACCCGATTTGGGCTGCCTCCTACGAGCAGTACTTC
TRBJ1-1,-,TRBV14,-,CASSPESGLAFF,TGTGCCAGTAGTCCGGAGTCGGGCCTAGCTTTCTTT
TRBJ2-1,-,TRBV20-1,-,CSARGGAHYNEQFF,TGCAGTGCTAGAGGGGGAGCCCACTACAATGAGCAGTTCTTC